The following is a T cell receptor (beta chain) sequence with its context. Its cognate antigen is unknown. CDR1 is SGHVS and CDR2 is FQNEAQ in the germline V gene. CDR3 length: 15 amino acids. The data belong to a study of post-analysis software for immune sequencing data. Study-level background: Relapsing-remitting, secondary progressive and progressive-relapsing forms made up the multiple sclerosis disease courses.

Unique molecular identifiers had been added to the TCR beta cDNA libraries. T cells numbering about 0.85 to 10 million yielded cDNA molecules that totaled roughly 500,000. A single record per CDR3 protein comes from TCRdb applying MiXCR to the PCR reads. The profile shows 550,000 to 700,000 distinct CDR3 sequences, 44% of them singletons. Study conclusions and caveats: Four or five TRBV segments were more frequent in patients than controls; TRBV5-6, TRBV5-1 and TRBV20-1 belonged to this group. Normalized Chao1 diversity was significantly lower in multiple sclerosis patients than in controls.

The sequenced sample consisted of blood. The rearrangement uses TRBV7-8 and TRBJ2-4; D is possibly TRBD1 (6 bases). The J call may be mistaken, given a closer DNA end match to TRBJ2-7. The source is a girl aged 5 to 17 with multiple sclerosis. This CDR3 is CASSPQGSSSYEQYF. The CDR3 region has the DNA TGTGCCAGCAGCCCTCAGGGGTCTTCTTCCTACGAGCAGTACTTC.